The 26 T cell receptor beta chains in this list originate from one sample, sequenced in a study of T cell changes during pregnancy in multiple sclerosis. Produced via immunoSEQ multiplex PCR; TCRdb's table is partial and in-frame only. The repertoire has around 50,000 clones, around 93% of them found once; the top ten carry 3.5% to 5%. Sample: CD8+ T cells from peripheral blood mononuclear cells, taken in the first trimester of pregnancy. The source is a female donor with multiple sclerosis, enrolled in a pregnancy study.

The V and J genes are TRBV27 and TRBJ1-2, with 7 bases that match TRBD1. Germline CDR1 is MNHEY and CDR2 is SMNVEV (reference sequence). With 6 bases clipped from V and 4 bases from J, the junction kept 11 bases outside the gene matches. The CDR3 runs 15 residues. Here the CDR3 DNA reads TGTGCCAGCAGCAAACAGGGGAACGATCCCTATGGCTACACCTTC. Encoded protein: CASSKQGNDPYGYTF.

The chain recombines TRBV9 with TRBJ2-7; 9 bases are shared with TRBD2. This CDR3 contains 15 residues. The V segment lost 0 bases and the J segment 2 bases; nucleotides outside the gene matches: 3. CDR1 and CDR2 from the germline V gene are SGDLS and YYNGEE. The CDR3 bases are TGTGCCAGCAGCGTAGTGAGCGGGGGGACCTACGAGCAGTACTTC. Translation: CASSVVSGGTYEQYF.

The chain links TRBV27 to TRBJ1-3; D uncertain. CDR3 length: 12 amino acids. Between the trimmed V and J ends, which lost 4 bases and 9 bases, there was a span of 10 bases. Looked up from germline, CDR1 is MNHEY and CDR2 is SMNVEV (reference sequence). DNA for the CDR3: TGTGCCAGCAGTTCGTCCACGGGCACCATATATTTT. Amino acid sequence: CASSSSTGTIYF.

For the CDR3, the DNA is TGTGCCAGCGGGACAGGGGACGACAAAGGCTATGGCTACACCTTC. This codes for CASGTGDDKGYGYTF. The chain employs TRBV19 and TRBJ1-2, with 10 bases fitting TRBD1. In germline, CDR1 is LNHDA, CDR2 SQIVND (reference sequence). The CDR3 is made up of 15 amino acids. After removal of 9 bases from V and 4 bases from J, the junction contained 11 bases not matched to a gene.

The J gene is TRBJ1-2, the V gene TRBV6-5; D gene unclear. The CDR3 is 14 amino acids. The V and J ends lost 0 bases and 1 base respectively, with 6 bases between them. Germline lookup yields CDR1 MNHEY and CDR2 SVGAGI. The CDR3 DNA sequence: TGTGCCAGCAGTTACTCCCCAGTTAACTATGGCTACACCTTC. Its protein product is CASSYSPVNYGYTF.

The V call is TRBV4-1, the J call TRBJ1-1; 8 nucleotides match TRBD1. This CDR3 region has 17 residues. In germline, CDR1 is MGHRA, CDR2 YSYEKL. Unmatched junction bases numbered 12, after V lost 1 base and J lost 5 bases. Here the CDR3 DNA reads TGCGCCAGCAGCCAAGTCCATGCGGGGACAGGAGGGACTGAAGCTTTCTTT. Protein sequence: CASSQVHAGTGGTEAFF.

The chain is built from TRBV29-1 and TRBJ2-7, with D perhaps TRBD1 (6 bases). Trimming stripped 6 bases from V and 2 bases from J, with 17 bases between. CDR3 length: 14 amino acids. Germline loops: CDR1 SQVTM, CDR2 ANQGSEA. The DNA of the CDR3 is TGCAGCGTCTCTCCCAAAGGGGGAACCTACGAGCAGTACTTC. This sequence encodes CSVSPKGGTYEQYF.

The V and J genes are TRBV27 and TRBJ2-3; D is uncertain. The CDR3 loop spans 15 amino acids. CDR1 MNHEY and CDR2 SMNVEV come from the germline V gene (reference sequence). The V end was cut by 3 bases, the J end by 2 bases, with 12 bases between. This CDR3 is CASSFRFYTTDTQYF. DNA for the CDR3: TGTGCCAGCAGTTTCCGTTTCTATACCACAGATACGCAGTATTTT.

This clone was detected once. The J gene is TRBJ1-1, the V gene TRBV2, with 8 bases that match TRBD1. The CDR3 contains 17 residues. Germline loops: CDR1 SNHLY, CDR2 FYNNEI. The V gene end was trimmed by 6 bases and the J gene end by 0 bases; junction bases not matched to a gene: 12. CDR3 region: CASSRDRQIGMNTEAFF. DNA of the CDR3: TGTGCCAGCAGCAGGGACAGGCAAATAGGGATGAACACTGAAGCTTTCTTT. Full variable domain (outside the CDR3, taken from reference TRBV2 and TRBJ1-1): EPEVTQTPSHQVTQMGQEVILRCVPISNHLYFYWYRQILGQKVEFLVSFYNNEISEKSEIFDDQFSVERPDGSNFTLKIRSTKLEDSAMYFCASSRDRQIGMNTEAFFGQGTRLTVV.

In its sample, this clone was seen once. V usage is TRBV9 and J usage is TRBJ2-1; TRBD2 aligns across 8 bases. CDR1 SGDLS and CDR2 YYNGEE come from the germline V gene. This CDR3 region has 17 residues. The trim removed 3 bases at V and 8 bases at J, leaving 16 bases unmatched. The CDR3 reads CASSARTSRALGDEQFF. In DNA form, the CDR3 reads TGTGCCAGCAGCGCGCGGACTAGCAGGGCCCTAGGGGATGAGCAGTTCTTC.

The CDR3 spells CASSQEEGHGWMNTEAFF. The DNA for the CDR3 is TGCGCCAGCAGCCAAGAGGAGGGGCATGGGTGGATGAACACTGAAGCTTTCTTT. The gene calls are TRBV4-3 and TRBJ1-1, with a tentative D call TRBD1 (5 bases). The V gene lost 0 bases and the J gene lost 0 bases, with 17 bases spanning the gap. The V gene's germline CDR1 is LGHNA and CDR2 YSLEER. This CDR3 contains 18 residues.

J is TRBJ2-7 and V is TRBV19; D is unclear. Trimming left V 5 bases short and J 0 bases short, with 8 bases between. Germline V gene data show CDR1 as LNHDA and CDR2 as SQIVND (reference sequence). CDR3 size: 13 residues. CDR3 coding DNA: TGTGCCAGTAGTCCTCTGAGCTCCTACGAGCAGTACTTC. As protein: CASSPLSSYEQYF.

The chain has TRBV6-1 and TRBJ2-7, with TRBD2 as a possible D gene (7 bases). V lost 1 base and J 2 bases, leaving 12 bases between the germline ends. Germline V gene sequence: CDR1 MNHNS, CDR2 SASEGT. The CDR3 contains 15 residues. The CDR3, as DNA: TGTGCCAGCAGTGAAGGGGGGGGCTTTACCTACGAGCAGTACTTC. Amino acids: CASSEGGGFTYEQYF.

The chain joins TRBV11-2 to TRBJ2-1; TRBD1 agrees at 11 bases. The V gene's germline CDR1 is SGHAT and CDR2 FQNNGV. The CDR3 consists of 15 residues. With 10 bases clipped from V and 7 bases from J, the junction kept 12 bases outside the gene matches. The CDR3 loop reads CATMSGQGGGNEQFF. CDR3 nucleotides: TGTGCCACTATGTCGGGACAGGGGGGGGGAAATGAGCAGTTCTTC.

This clone showed up just once. CDR3 sequence: CASSEILAGAYNEQFF. The CDR3 DNA sequence: TGTGCCAGCAGTGAAATCCTAGCGGGGGCCTACAATGAGCAGTTCTTC. The chain combines TRBV2 with TRBJ2-1, with 10 bases matching TRBD2. Germline lookup yields CDR1 SNHLY and CDR2 FYNNEI. The ends lost 2 bases at V and 2 bases at J; junction bases unmatched: 3. The CDR3 loop spans 16 amino acids.

The chain couples TRBV7-2 to TRBJ2-1, with D possibly matching TRBD1 (5 bases). Deletions cut 6 bases from V and 2 bases from J, with 14 bases between. This CDR3 comprises 15 residues. CDR1 is SGHTA and CDR2 is FQGNSA in the germline V gene. In DNA, the CDR3 is TGTGCCAGCAGAATTACTACAGGTCCCTACAATGAGCAGTTCTTC. Protein sequence: CASRITTGPYNEQFF.

V usage is TRBV6-5 and J usage is TRBJ2-7, with D unclear. Germline values: CDR1 MNHEY, CDR2 SVGAGI. The V and J ends lost 3 bases and 2 bases respectively, with 14 bases between them. CDR3 length equals 15 residues. The CDR3 reads CASSYQAILPYEQYF. The CDR3 region has the DNA TGTGCCAGCAGTTATCAGGCGATCCTCCCCTACGAGCAGTACTTC.

The chain links TRBV6-1 to TRBJ2-5, with 8 bases fitting TRBD1. Germline values: CDR1 MNHNS, CDR2 SASEGT. The trim removed 6 bases at V and 5 bases at J, leaving 8 bases unmatched. There are 14 residues in the CDR3. CDR3 DNA sequence: TGTGCCAGCAGCTACGACAGGGGATGGGAGACCCAGTACTTC. Protein product: CASSYDRGWETQYF.

The chain links TRBV30 to TRBJ1-1; the match to TRBD1 covers 7 bases. The V segment lost 3 bases and the J segment 0 bases; nucleotides outside the gene matches: 4. CDR1 is GTSNPN, CDR2 SVGIG, per germline (reference sequence). The CDR3 length is 14 residues. The CDR3 loop is CAWSPTGLNTEAFF. In DNA, the CDR3 is TGTGCCTGGAGCCCGACAGGGTTGAACACTGAAGCTTTCTTT.

J is TRBJ1-2 and V is TRBV9; D remains ambiguous. The germline CDR1 and CDR2 sequences are SGDLS and YYNGEE. This CDR3 region has 13 residues. The ends were cut back, 4 bases at V and 3 bases at J, with 10 bases in the middle. In DNA form, the CDR3 reads TGTGCCAGCAGCCTTTCGAGAGACTATGGCTACACCTTC. This codes for CASSLSRDYGYTF. Variable domain in full (rest from reference TRBV9 and TRBJ1-2): DSGVTQTPKHLITATGQRVTLRCSPRSGDLSVYWYQQSLDQGLQFLIQYYNGEERAKGNILERFSAQQFPDLHSELNLSSLELGDSALYFCASSLSRDYGYTFGSGTRLTVV.

The CDR3 sequence is CASSTFPGTGVDGYTF. CDR3 sequence (DNA): TGTGCCAGCAGCACTTTTCCCGGGACAGGGGTTGACGGCTACACCTTC. The J gene is TRBJ1-2, the V gene TRBV9; TRBD1 matches 10 bases. The CDR3 is 16 amino acids. Trimming cost V 4 bases and J 8 bases; bases outside gene matches: 14. CDR1 and CDR2 from the germline V gene are SGDLS and YYNGEE. Supplemented by reference TRBV9 and TRBJ1-2, the full variable domain reads DSGVTQTPKHLITATGQRVTLRCSPRSGDLSVYWYQQSLDQGLQFLIQYYNGEERAKGNILERFSAQQFPDLHSELNLSSLELGDSALYFCASSTFPGTGVDGYTFGSGTRLTVV.

This rearrangement joins TRBV6-5 to TRBJ2-3, with D unclear. This CDR3 contains 14 residues. Germline V gene sequence: CDR1 MNHEY, CDR2 SVGAGI. The V and J ends lost 8 bases and 1 base respectively, with 13 bases between them. The CDR3 reads CASRYWAGTDTQYF. The DNA of the CDR3 is TGTGCCAGCCGATACTGGGCTGGCACAGATACGCAGTATTTT.

The gene calls are TRBV12-5 and TRBJ2-4, with D perhaps TRBD2 (5 bases). The germline gives CDR1 LGHNT, CDR2 FRNRAP. Trimming pared 4 bases from V and 7 bases from J, leaving 11 bases between. The CDR3 totals 13 residues. The DNA of the CDR3 is TGTGCTAGTGGTTACGAGGGTGTGAACATTCAGTACTTC. Translation: CASGYEGVNIQYF. Full variable domain (rest looked up from reference TRBV12-5 and TRBJ2-4): DARVTQTPRHKVTEMGQEVTMRCQPILGHNTVFWYRQTMMQGLELLAYFRNRAPLDDSGMPKDRFSAEMPDATLATLKIQPSEPRDSAVYFCASGYEGVNIQYFGAGTRLSVL.

The chain is built from TRBV7-7 and TRBJ2-5; D perhaps matches TRBD1 (5 bases). The germline V gene has CDR1 SSHAT and CDR2 FNYEAQ (reference sequence). V shed 5 bases and J shed 5 bases, with 12 bases lying between them. The length of the CDR3 is 13 residues. CDR3 protein: CASSVTSGETQYF. CDR3 bases: TGTGCCAGCAGCGTTACGTCAGGGGAGACCCAGTACTTC.

The chain combines TRBV19 with TRBJ1-5; D ambiguous. Germline V CDR1 and CDR2: LNHDA, SQIVND (reference sequence). Trimming left V 3 bases short and J 0 bases short, with 18 bases between. The CDR3 is made up of 18 amino acids. The CDR3 sequence: CASSILIFGGISNQPQHF. DNA of the CDR3: TGTGCCAGTAGTATCCTTATATTTGGAGGGATTAGCAATCAGCCCCAGCATTTT.

This rearrangement joins TRBV10-3 to TRBJ2-7, with 7 nucleotides matching TRBD2. After removal of 3 bases from V and 7 bases from J, the junction contained 9 bases not matched to a gene. Germline CDR1 reads ENHRY; CDR2 reads SYGVKD. CDR3 size: 14 residues. The CDR3 reads CAISDQRGIKEQYF. For the CDR3, the DNA is TGTGCCATCAGTGATCAGCGGGGCATTAAAGAGCAGTACTTC.